One and the same sample provided the 26 T cell receptor beta chains below, sequenced in a study of early T cells in non-severe SARS-CoV-2 infection. TCRdb re-analysed the 5' RACE reads in MiXCR, keeping a single row per CDR3 protein. Of tens of thousands of distinct CDR3 sequences in the sample, 9.5% to 15% were seen once. Specimen: whole blood. These receptors all come from an adult who was a healthcare worker with PCR-confirmed SARS-CoV-2 infection or an uninfected control (not recorded which).

Sample share makes this clonotype medium-sized. The rearrangement uses TRBV6-1 and TRBJ2-3, with 11 bases identical to TRBD2. This CDR3 comprises 15 residues. V shed 7 bases and J 5 bases; nucleotides not matched to a gene: 8. Germline V gene data show CDR1 as MNHNS and CDR2 as SASEGT. The chain's CDR3 is CASNVAGGGIDTQYF. CDR3 in DNA: TGTGCCAGCAACGTAGCGGGAGGGGGTATAGATACGCAGTATTTT.

This clonotype was seen repeatedly, ten times or more. This chain links TRBV12-3 or TRBV12-4 with TRBJ2-1, with 7 positions matching TRBD1. The CDR3 is 11 amino acids. After removal of 5 bases from V and 10 bases from J, the junction contained 2 bases not matched to a gene. CDR3 in DNA: TGTGCCAGCAGTCGACAGGGAGAGCAGTTCTTC. It yields the protein CASSRQGEQFF.

This clonotype was detected only a few times. The chain has TRBV7-3 and TRBJ2-3; a possible D gene is TRBD2 (6 bases). The V end was cut by 8 bases, the J end by 6 bases, with 24 bases between. Germline CDR1 reads SGHTA; CDR2 reads FQGTGA. CDR3 length equals 16 residues. CDR3 amino acids: CASRGGRLSQADTQYF. For the CDR3, the DNA is TGTGCCAGCCGGGGAGGCCGGCTCAGCCAGGCGGATACGCAGTATTTT.

This clonotype has only a few counts. The rearrangement links TRBV7-9 to TRBJ1-2; 7 bases align to TRBD1. This CDR3 has 12 amino acids. In germline, CDR1 is SEHNR, CDR2 FQNEAQ (reference sequence). The trim removed 7 bases at V and 3 bases at J, leaving 2 bases unmatched. The CDR3 DNA sequence: TGTGCCAGCAACAGGGGTGACTATGGCTACACCTTC. Translation gives CASNRGDYGYTF.

The CDR3 nucleotides read TGTGCCAGCAGCTCTGGCCGCGGCAATGAGCAGTTCTTC. Translated, it gives CASSSGRGNEQFF. The chain has TRBV7-6 and TRBJ2-1; D ambiguous. The CDR3 is 13 amino acids. The V gene's germline CDR1 is SGHVS and CDR2 FNYEAQ. The V and J ends lost 4 bases and 6 bases respectively, with 10 bases between them.

This clonotype has at least ten counts. V gene TRBV29-1 combines with J gene TRBJ2-7; D not resolved. V was cut by 3 bases and J by 7 bases, with 13 bases left in between. Germline V lookup: CDR1 SQVTM, CDR2 ANQGSEA. The CDR3 has 12 amino acids. The CDR3 DNA reads as TGCAGCGTTGATTCGACTCCGAATGAGCAGTACTTC. It specifies CSVDSTPNEQYF.

The table lists this clonotype with many counts. The chain links TRBV19 to TRBJ2-3; TRBD1 agrees at 10 bases. Germline assignment: CDR1 LNHDA and CDR2 SQIVND (reference sequence). The CDR3 runs to 15 residues. J was trimmed by 4 bases and V by 5 bases; bases with no gene match: 6. The DNA of the CDR3 is TGTGCCAGTAGTCGGACAGGGGGAATCTCAGATACGCAGTATTTT. Protein: CASSRTGGISDTQYF.

This clonotype was recorded many times. J is TRBJ1-5 and V is TRBV27; 9 nucleotides agree with TRBD1. This CDR3 has 13 residues. V trimming: 4 bases; J trimming: 5 bases; junction bases outside the gene matches: 0. Germline V gives CDR1 MNHEY, CDR2 SMNVEV (reference sequence). In DNA form, the CDR3 reads TGTGCCAGCAGTTGGGACAGGGATCAGCCCCAGCATTTT. Translating it yields CASSWDRDQPQHF.

This chain uses TRBV5-1 with TRBJ2-7; D is perhaps TRBD1 or TRBD2 (5 bases each). The germline V gene encodes CDR1 SGHRS and CDR2 YFSETQ. The length of the CDR3 is 16 residues. The V end lost 3 bases, the J end lost 7 bases, and 23 bases lay between the germline ends. CDR3 coding DNA: TGCGCCAGCAGCTCAGACCCCGGGGACCCCCCCTTTGAGCAGTACTTC. It yields the protein CASSSDPGDPPFEQYF.

The chain couples TRBV29-1 to TRBJ2-5, with D possibly being TRBD2 (5 bases). Germline V CDR1 and CDR2: SQVTM, ANQGSEA. V gave up 3 bases and J gave up 5 bases, with 13 bases separating them. The CDR3 runs 13 residues. CDR3 DNA sequence: TGCAGCGTTGAGGGGTCTTCGGGGGAGACCCAGTACTTC. Translation gives CSVEGSSGETQYF.

This clonotype was detected ten times or more. The rearrangement links TRBV20-1 to TRBJ1-5, with TRBD1 matching over 7 bases. V gave up 0 bases and J gave up 2 bases; unmatched junction bases: 1. The CDR3 is made up of 14 amino acids. The germline gives CDR1 DFQATT, CDR2 SNEGSKA (reference sequence). This CDR3 reads CSAREGQGNQPQHF. In DNA form, the CDR3 reads TGCAGTGCTAGAGAAGGACAGGGCAATCAGCCCCAGCATTTT.

This clonotype was detected many times. The chain recombines TRBV27 with TRBJ1-1; D is unclear. The germline CDR1 and CDR2 sequences are MNHEY and SMNVEV (reference sequence). The CDR3 sequence is 14 residues long. V lost 3 bases to trimming and J lost 2 bases, with 10 bases between them. CDR3 coding DNA: TGTGCCAGCAGTTTGAACAGCCAAAACACTGAAGCTTTCTTT. This codes for CASSLNSQNTEAFF.

This clonotype appeared many times. This chain joins TRBV7-2 and TRBJ2-1; 10 bases line up with TRBD2. This CDR3 has 15 residues. V lost 4 bases, J lost 0 bases, and 0 bases stayed unmatched. Germline CDR1 reads SGHTA; CDR2 reads FQGNSA. This CDR3 is CASSSSGGSYNEQFF. CDR3 DNA sequence: TGTGCCAGCAGCTCTAGCGGGGGCTCCTACAATGAGCAGTTCTTC. Filled out from reference TRBV7-2 and TRBJ2-1, the complete variable domain reads GAGVSQSPSNKVTEKGKDVELRCDPISGHTALYWYRQSLGQGLEFLIYFQGNSAPDKSGLPSDRFSAERTGGSVSTLTIQRTQQEDSAVYLCASSSSGGSYNEQFFGPGTRLTVL.

The V call is TRBV4-2, the J call TRBJ2-5; 12 bases are shared with TRBD2. The ends lost 2 bases at V and 2 bases at J; junction bases unmatched: 12. The length of the CDR3 is 19 residues. The germline CDR1 and CDR2 sequences are LGHNA and YNFKEQ. The CDR3 reads CASSQRGLAGGVLQETQYF. CDR3 DNA sequence: TGTGCCAGCAGCCAAAGGGGACTAGCGGGCGGAGTCTTACAAGAGACCCAGTACTTC.

This clonotype was found once. This sequence may be a read error, since a much larger clone differs from it by one base. The gene calls are TRBV24-1 and TRBJ2-3; 8 bases agree with TRBD2. With V trimmed by 10 bases and J by 4 bases, 6 bases remained unmatched. The CDR3 extends over 13 amino acids. Germline lookup yields CDR1 KGHDR and CDR2 SFDVKD. Here the CDR3 DNA reads TGTGCCACACAGCGGGAGAGCTCAGATACGCAGTATTTT. Translated, it gives CATQRESSDTQYF.

The V gene is TRBV28, the J gene TRBJ2-2; TRBD1 agrees at 9 bases. Trimming removed 6 bases from V and 8 bases from J; junction bases left unmatched: 10. CDR1 MDHEN and CDR2 SYDVKM come from the germline V gene. The CDR3 length is 15 residues. The CDR3 loop reads CASRPAGTGQGELFF. The CDR3 region has the DNA TGTGCCAGCAGACCTGCCGGGACAGGGCAAGGGGAGCTGTTTTTT.

Ten or more counts support this clonotype. The chain employs TRBV7-9 and TRBJ2-3, with D uncertain. The CDR3 spans 14 residues. V was trimmed by 5 bases and J by 2 bases, leaving 11 bases between them. The germline CDR1 and CDR2 sequences are SEHNR and FQNEAQ (reference sequence). CDR3 sequence: CASSVVGNTDTQYF. DNA for the CDR3: TGTGCCAGCAGCGTAGTGGGCAACACAGATACGCAGTATTTT.

This clonotype was detected ten times or more. This chain joins TRBV29-1 and TRBJ2-1; D possibly corresponds to TRBD1 (6 bases). V was pared by 6 bases and J by 7 bases, with 13 bases between. The germline V gene has CDR1 SQVTM and CDR2 ANQGSEA. The CDR3 consists of 12 residues. In nucleotides, the CDR3 is TGCAGCGTAGTGGGGGCGCGGAATGAGCAGTTCTTC. Encoded protein: CSVVGARNEQFF.

This clonotype came up many times. This chain uses TRBV29-1 with TRBJ2-7, with D perhaps matching TRBD1 (7 bases). CDR3 size: 13 residues. Trimming removed 8 bases at V and 4 bases at J, with 18 bases between. CDR1 is SQVTM, CDR2 ANQGSEA, per germline. The CDR3 DNA reads TGCAGCACAGGGGAGGTTTTGGGGTACGAGCAGTACTTC. Protein: CSTGEVLGYEQYF.

In its sample, this clonotype was seen many times. The chain recombines TRBV2 with TRBJ2-4, with D unclear. CDR1 and CDR2 from the germline V gene are SNHLY and FYNNEI. This CDR3 region has 13 residues. Trimming shortened V by 3 bases and J by 9 bases, and 12 bases separated the two germline ends. This CDR3 is CASSDSSWGIQYF. The CDR3 DNA follows: TGTGCCAGCAGTGACTCCTCCTGGGGCATTCAGTACTTC.

The chain has TRBV9 and TRBJ2-1; no definite D call. CDR3 length: 11 amino acids. Trimming removed 3 bases from V and 9 bases from J, with 7 bases in between. Germline V CDR1 and CDR2: SGDLS, YYNGEE. CDR3 region: CASSAWGEQFF. The CDR3 DNA follows: TGTGCCAGCAGCGCCTGGGGTGAGCAGTTCTTC.

This clonotype was recorded at least ten times. The CDR3 coding sequence is TGCAGTGCTAGACTAGCGGGATATGTAGATACGCAGTATTTT. It is translated as CSARLAGYVDTQYF. The gene calls are TRBV20-1 and TRBJ2-3; 9 bases fit TRBD2. The CDR3 runs 14 residues. Looked up from germline, CDR1 is DFQATT and CDR2 is SNEGSKA (reference sequence). The ends lost 2 bases at V and 5 bases at J; junction bases unmatched: 5.

The chain links TRBV29-1 to TRBJ1-3, with D hard to call. Germline CDR1 is SQVTM and CDR2 is ANQGSEA. V shed 4 bases and J shed 2 bases, with 9 bases lying between them. This CDR3 comprises 13 residues. The CDR3 region is CSVGGTTGNTIYF. In DNA, the CDR3 is TGCAGCGTTGGCGGCACAACTGGAAACACCATATATTTT.

This clonotype occurred many times. This chain connects TRBV20-1 to TRBJ2-7; 7 nucleotides align to TRBD1. The CDR3 has 15 residues. CDR1 is DFQATT and CDR2 is SNEGSKA in the germline V gene (reference sequence). The junction had 9 bases not matched to a gene; V was cut back by 2 bases and J by 2 bases. CDR3 sequence (DNA): TGCAGTGCTAGACGAACACAGGGGAGTACCTACGAGCAGTACTTC. Protein: CSARRTQGSTYEQYF.

This clonotype has only a few counts. The V gene is TRBV3-1, the J gene TRBJ2-7; 12 bases are shared with TRBD2. The CDR3 covers 15 residues. Germline V gene data show CDR1 as LGHDT and CDR2 as YNNKEL (reference sequence). V lost 4 bases, J lost 0 bases, and 1 base stayed unmatched. The CDR3 DNA follows: TGTGCCAGCAGCCGGACTAGCGGGATCTCCTACGAGCAGTACTTC. Amino acid sequence: CASSRTSGISYEQYF.

The chain joins TRBV11-2 to TRBJ1-1, with 7 bases identical to TRBD1. CDR1 is SGHAT, CDR2 FQNNGV, per germline. The V segment lost 3 bases and the J segment 5 bases; nucleotides outside the gene matches: 6. This CDR3 region has 14 residues. The CDR3 nucleotides are TGTGCCAGCAGCTTCTACAGGGGTGATACTGAAGCTTTCTTT. Its protein is CASSFYRGDTEAFF.